These T cell receptor beta chains were read from a single sample in a study of a mutant IDH1 vaccine in newly diagnosed glioma. Method: immunoSEQ multiplex PCR; TCRdb's copy keeps in-frame clones and lacks some. The sample lists about 56,000 clones, roughly 75% seen once, with around 5% in the top ten. What these receptors recognize is not known. The sample was PBMCs, taken from a glioma patient whose treatment included an IDH1 peptide vaccine. Receptors were obtained from a man aged 50 to 60 with glioma. CDR3s include the opening cysteine and the closing phenylalanine or tryptophan. The D gene is left open where the match is weak. Clone size, where shown, is once, few, many, or a class for clones that have expanded.

J gene	D gene	V gene	clone size	CDR3 protein	CDR3 DNA
TRBJ2-6	.	TRBV19	.	CASIRNAGANVLTF	TGTGCCAGCATTAGGAATGCTGGGGCCAACGTCCTGACTTTC
TRBJ1-1	.	TRBV6-5	few	CASSYSSGGSETEAFF	TGTGCCAGCAGTTACTCGAGCGGGGGAAGTGAAACTGAAGCTTTCTTT
TRBJ2-1	TRBD2	TRBV5-4	few	CASTASGGTYNEQFF	TGTGCCAGCACCGCAAGCGGGGGTACATACAATGAGCAGTTCTTC
TRBJ1-6	.	TRBV5-4	.	CASSLEWQPDSPLHF	TGTGCCAGCAGCTTGGAGTGGCAGCCTGATTCACCCCTCCACTTT
TRBJ1-1	.	TRBV9	.	CASSEGGGSSSEAFF	TGTGCCAGCAGCGAGGGGGGAGGGTCATCATCCGAAGCTTTCTTT
TRBJ1-1	.	TRBV9	few	CASSRNRGGTEAFF	TGTGCCAGCAGTCGTAATCGTGGTGGTACTGAAGCTTTCTTT
TRBJ2-5	.	TRBV25-1	.	CASSEGQTQYF	TGTGCCAGCAGTGAGGGGCAGACCCAGTACTTC
TRBJ1-2	.	TRBV29-1	few	CSVEISSNYGYTF	TGCAGCGTTGAAATCTCGTCTAACTATGGCTACACCTTC
TRBJ1-4	TRBD1	TRBV7-9	few	CASSGQDRADEKLFF	TGTGCCAGCAGCGGACAGGACAGGGCGGACGAAAAACTGTTTTTT
TRBJ2-7	TRBD2	TRBV6-5	.	CASSLRGGLTYEQYF	TGTGCCAGCAGCTTGCGCGGGGGGCTTACCTACGAGCAGTACTTC
TRBJ1-1	TRBD1	TRBV30	few	CAWSDRGDTEAFF	TGTGCCTGGTCGGACAGGGGGGACACTGAAGCTTTCTTT
TRBJ1-5	TRBD1	TRBV2	few	CASSEGQGATQPQHF	TGTGCCAGCAGTGAGGGACAGGGGGCAACTCAGCCCCAGCATTTT
TRBJ2-5	TRBD2	TRBV11-2	.	CASSFSSLAEFGETQYF	TGTGCCAGCAGCTTCAGCTCTCTAGCGGAGTTTGGAGAGACCCAGTACTTC
TRBJ2-1	.	TRBV30	.	CAWSPGNEQFF	TGTGCCTGGAGTCCAGGGAATGAGCAGTTCTTC
TRBJ1-5	.	TRBV30	.	CAWSLGRANQPQHF	TGTGCCTGGAGTCTGGGCAGGGCCAATCAGCCCCAGCATTTT
TRBJ2-7	.	TRBV14	.	CASSQVASSYEQYF	TGTGCCAGCAGCCAAGTAGCAAGCTCCTACGAGCAGTACTTC
TRBJ2-6	TRBD1	TRBV6-1	.	CASSGRQGDGANVLTF	TGTGCCAGCAGTGGTCGACAGGGCGACGGGGCCAACGTCCTGACTTTC
TRBJ2-7	.	TRBV4-1	few	CASSQGQALGEQYF	TGCGCCAGCAGCCAAGGACAGGCGCTGGGGGAGCAGTACTTC
TRBJ2-2	.	TRBV6-1	.	CASSVRRTGELFF	TGTGCCAGCAGTGTGCGGCGTACCGGGGAGCTGTTTTTT
TRBJ1-1	.	TRBV19	.	CASSRRFTEAFF	TGTGCCAGTAGCAGGAGATTCACTGAAGCTTTCTTT
TRBJ2-7	.	TRBV7-9	.	CASSLVPDSSYEQYF	TGTGCCAGCAGCTTAGTCCCGGATAGCTCCTACGAGCAGTACTTC
TRBJ1-1	TRBD1	TRBV29-1	once	CSCTGQGLNTEAFF	TGCAGCTGCACGGGACAGGGCTTGAACACTGAAGCTTTCTTT
TRBJ1-3	.	TRBV7-9	.	CASSHRDSGNTIYF	TGTGCCAGCAGCCACAGGGATTCAGGAAACACCATATATTTT
TRBJ1-2	.	TRBV5-6	.	CASSLRGVAYGYTF	TGTGCCAGCAGCCTGAGAGGAGTCGCCTATGGCTACACCTTC
TRBJ2-5	.	TRBV2	.	CASSSRETQYF	TGTGCCAGCAGTAGTCGCGAGACCCAGTACTTC
TRBJ2-4	TRBD1	TRBV5-4	.	CASSSGTGGKNIQYF	TGTGCCAGCAGCAGCGGGACAGGGGGCAAAAACATTCAGTACTTC
TRBJ1-3	.	TRBV13	few	CASSPGGNTIYF	TGTGCCAGCAGCCCCGGAGGAAACACCATATATTTT
TRBJ1-2	TRBD1	TRBV29-1	.	CSVEGPGGFGYTF	TGCAGCGTTGAAGGCCCAGGGGGATTTGGCTACACCTTC
TRBJ2-2	.	TRBV15	.	CATSRDWAGELFF	TGTGCCACCAGCAGAGATTGGGCAGGGGAGCTGTTTTTT
TRBJ2-4	TRBD2	TRBV10-3	.	CATGLAGGNIQYF	TGTGCCACCGGACTAGCGGGGGGAAACATTCAGTACTTC
TRBJ2-7	.	TRBV11-2	.	CASSYFGGQGEQYF	TGTGCCAGCAGCTATTTCGGGGGGCAGGGGGAGCAGTACTTC
TRBJ1-5	.	TRBV11-2	.	CASSLVGGNQPQHF	TGTGCCAGCAGCTTAGTCGGGGGCAATCAGCCCCAGCATTTT
TRBJ2-1	TRBD2	TRBV11-2	.	CASSLGTSGGAFF	TGTGCCAGCAGCTTAGGGACTAGCGGGGGGGCGTTCTTC
TRBJ2-5	TRBD2	TRBV29-1	.	CSVVFVGGLAGEETQYF	TGCAGCGTTGTGTTCGTAGGGGGGCTAGCGGGGGAAGAGACCCAGTACTTC
TRBJ2-7	.	TRBV30	.	CASTGTVGGYEQYF	TGTGCCTCCACCGGGACCGTCGGAGGCTACGAGCAGTACTTC
TRBJ1-4	TRBD1	TRBV2	.	CASSTKDRGVEKLFF	TGTGCCAGCAGTACGAAGGACAGGGGGGTTGAAAAACTGTTTTTT
TRBJ2-3	.	TRBV7-2	.	CASSRRGDDTDTQYF	TGTGCCAGCAGCCGCAGGGGGGATGACACAGATACGCAGTATTTT
TRBJ2-5	.	TRBV9	.	CASSAGAYQETQYF	TGTGCCAGCAGCGCTGGGGCGTACCAAGAGACCCAGTACTTC
TRBJ1-5	.	TRBV19	once	CATRRDNQPQHF	TGTGCCACCCGACGGGACAATCAGCCCCAGCATTTT
TRBJ1-1	.	TRBV28	.	CASTQGGTDTEAFF	TGTGCCAGCACGCAAGGGGGAACAGACACTGAAGCTTTCTTT
TRBJ2-1	TRBD1	TRBV27	.	CAADRATYNEQFF	TGTGCCGCGGACAGGGCCACCTACAATGAGCAGTTCTTC
TRBJ2-1	TRBD2	TRBV11-2	.	CASSRSGLAGNEQFF	TGTGCCAGCAGCAGATCGGGACTAGCGGGGAATGAGCAGTTCTTC
TRBJ2-2	.	TRBV7-2	.	CASSLGGNTGELFF	TGTGCCAGCAGCCTCGGAGGCAACACCGGGGAGCTGTTTTTT
TRBJ1-2	.	TRBV7-2	.	CASSHVSYGYTF	TGTGCCAGCAGCCACGTCAGCTATGGCTACACCTTC
TRBJ1-1	.	TRBV25-1	.	CASSEPQTGRGAFF	TGTGCCAGCAGTGAACCCCAAACAGGGAGGGGAGCTTTCTTT
TRBJ2-4	TRBD2	TRBV19	.	CASTLGGAKNIQYF	TGTGCCAGTACCCTCGGGGGGGCCAAAAACATTCAGTACTTC
TRBJ2-7	TRBD1	TRBV2	.	CASSSGTGDFGEQYF	TGTGCCAGCAGTTCCGGGACAGGAGACTTTGGGGAGCAGTACTTC
TRBJ2-2	.	TRBV7-8	.	CASSLANWGGAGELFF	TGTGCCAGCAGCTTAGCGAACTGGGGAGGTGCCGGGGAGCTGTTTTTT
TRBJ2-7	TRBD1	TRBV7-9	.	CASLKAGTGSYEQYF	TGTGCCAGCTTAAAGGCCGGGACAGGCTCCTACGAGCAGTACTTC
TRBJ1-1	.	TRBV30	.	CAWSLGGAGGTEAFF	TGTGCCTGGAGTTTAGGGGGGGCTGGAGGCACTGAAGCTTTCTTT
TRBJ1-2	.	TRBV5-4	.	CASSPDWEGSYTF	TGTGCCAGCAGCCCCGACTGGGAGGGTAGCTACACCTTC
TRBJ1-1	.	TRBV7-9	few	CASSLKAPNTEAFF	TGTGCCAGCAGCTTAAAGGCCCCTAACACTGAAGCTTTCTTT
TRBJ2-1	.	TRBV30	.	CAWSSRSSVLSYNEQFF	TGTGCCTGGAGTTCACGTTCTAGCGTGCTCTCCTACAATGAGCAGTTCTTC